The TCR beta chain described here comes from a study of beta chain features in type 1 diabetes. Only a few counts were recorded for this clone. Its matching antigen is unknown. Germline V lookup: CDR1 GTSNPN, CDR2 SVGIG (reference sequence). Germline trimming cut 2 bases from V and 9 bases from J; bases unmatched to any gene: 10. This CDR3 has 14 residues. Expressed TCRB transcripts were sequenced, since all the RNA that had been isolated was reverse transcribed. Assay used: immunoSEQ multiplex PCR; TCRdb lists only in-frame clones, some missing. The repertoire holds 390,000 or so clones, approximately 15% seen once, with 0.03% to 0.04% in the top ten. Central memory, naive, regulatory and stem cell-like memory CD4+ cells were sorted by CD45RO/CCR7/CD25/CD127/CD95/CD27. Study results and caveats: The similarity of naive, central memory and Treg TCRB repertoires appeared greater among patients than among healthy donors.

V is TRBV30 and J is TRBJ1-5, with 7 bases lining up with TRBD1. The receptor's source is a man aged 25-45 years in good health. Material: naive CD4+ T cells from blood. The CDR3 DNA is TGTGCCTGGAGTAACGGGGGACAGAGTTGGCCCCAGCATTTT. It codes for CAWSNGGQSWPQHF.